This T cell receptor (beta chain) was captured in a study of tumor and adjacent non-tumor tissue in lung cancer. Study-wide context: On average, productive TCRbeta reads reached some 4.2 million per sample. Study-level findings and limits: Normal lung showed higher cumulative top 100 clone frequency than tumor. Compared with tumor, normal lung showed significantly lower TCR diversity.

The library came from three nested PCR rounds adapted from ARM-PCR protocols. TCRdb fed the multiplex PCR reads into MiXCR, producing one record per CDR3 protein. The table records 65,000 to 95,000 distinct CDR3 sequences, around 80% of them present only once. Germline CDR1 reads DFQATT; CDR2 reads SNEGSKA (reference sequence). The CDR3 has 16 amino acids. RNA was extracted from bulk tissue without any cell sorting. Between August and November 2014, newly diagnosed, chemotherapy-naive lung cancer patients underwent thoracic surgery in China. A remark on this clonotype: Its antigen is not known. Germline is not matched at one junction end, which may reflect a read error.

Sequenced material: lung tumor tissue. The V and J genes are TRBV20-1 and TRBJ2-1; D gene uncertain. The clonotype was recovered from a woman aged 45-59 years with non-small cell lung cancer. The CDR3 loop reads CSDRDRGARSYNEEFF. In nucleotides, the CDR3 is TGCAGTGATAGAGATCGCGGCGCCCGATCCTACAATGAGGAGTTCTTC.